This T cell receptor (beta chain) was identified in a study of cytomegalovirus exposure and HLA in healthy donors. Study outcomes and limitations: Earlier results showed most TCR beta V segments being productive about 87% or about 30% of the time.

The CDR3 has 13 amino acids. CDR1 is SQVTM, CDR2 ANQGSEA, per germline. Trimming shortened V by 1 base and J by 6 bases, and 13 bases separated the two germline ends. Details on this clone: Antigen specificity is unknown.

With 60 Vbeta and 13 Jbeta primers, the PCR was carried out. Only in-frame clones appear in the TCRdb table, and some are missing; sequencing was by immunoSEQ multiplex PCR. The sample yields about 140,000 clones, 82% seen once. Material: PBMCs. This chain links TRBV29-1 with TRBJ2-7, with D possibly being TRBD1 (6 bases). This TCR derives from a young man in good health and CMV-seropositive. The CDR3 nucleotides read TGCAGCGTTGAAGGTCAGGGGATCTCCGAGCAGTACTTC. It codes for CSVEGQGISEQYF.